The source of this TCR beta chain is a study of CDR3 diversity in severe acne. A single record per CDR3 protein comes from TCRdb applying MiXCR to the PCR reads. The sample shows approximately 90,000 distinct CDR3 sequences, 49% of them seen only once. Germline V gene sequence: CDR1 SGHVS, CDR2 FQNEAQ. The V end was cut by 5 bases, the J end by 6 bases, with 13 bases between. The CDR3 length is 14 residues. The sample taken for sequencing was blood. V is TRBV7-8 and J is TRBJ2-2, with D possibly TRBD2 on 7 matching bases. The TCR comes from a male donor with severe acne vulgaris. Here the CDR3 reads CASSPTGGAGELFF. CDR3 coding DNA: TGTGCCAGCAGCCCTACGGGGGGCGCCGGGGAGCTGTTTTTT.